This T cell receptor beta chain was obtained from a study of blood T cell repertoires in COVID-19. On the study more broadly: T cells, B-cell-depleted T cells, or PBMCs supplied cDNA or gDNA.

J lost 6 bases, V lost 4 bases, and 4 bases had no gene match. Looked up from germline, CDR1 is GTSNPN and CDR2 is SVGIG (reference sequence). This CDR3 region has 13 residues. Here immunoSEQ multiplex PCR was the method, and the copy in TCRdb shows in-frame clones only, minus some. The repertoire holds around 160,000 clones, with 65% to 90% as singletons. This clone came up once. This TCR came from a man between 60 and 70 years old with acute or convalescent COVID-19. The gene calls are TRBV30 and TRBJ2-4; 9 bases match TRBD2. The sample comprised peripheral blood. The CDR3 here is CAWTLSGGNIQYF. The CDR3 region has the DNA TGTGCCTGGACCCTTAGCGGGGGAAACATTCAGTACTTC.